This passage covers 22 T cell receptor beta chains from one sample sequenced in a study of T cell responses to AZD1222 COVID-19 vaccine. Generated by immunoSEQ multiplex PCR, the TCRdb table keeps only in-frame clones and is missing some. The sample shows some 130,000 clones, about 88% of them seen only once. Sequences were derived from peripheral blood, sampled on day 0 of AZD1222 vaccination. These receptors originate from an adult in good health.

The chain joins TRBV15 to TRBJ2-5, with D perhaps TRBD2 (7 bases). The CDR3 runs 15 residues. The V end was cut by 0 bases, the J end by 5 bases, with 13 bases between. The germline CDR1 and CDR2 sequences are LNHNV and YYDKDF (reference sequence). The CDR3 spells CATSREAGDRETQYF. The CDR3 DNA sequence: TGTGCCACCAGCAGAGAGGCGGGAGACAGGGAGACCCAGTACTTC.

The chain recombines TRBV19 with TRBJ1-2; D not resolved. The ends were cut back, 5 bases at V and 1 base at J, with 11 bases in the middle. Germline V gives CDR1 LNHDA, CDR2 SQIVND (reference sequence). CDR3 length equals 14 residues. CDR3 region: CASSPQAHNYGYTF. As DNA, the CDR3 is TGTGCCAGTAGTCCCCAGGCGCATAACTATGGCTACACCTTC.

Here the CDR3 DNA reads TGCGCCAGCAGTGAGTCGTCAGCCGCGGAGACCCAGTACTTC. Translating gives CASSESSAAETQYF. The chain recombines TRBV10-1 with TRBJ2-5; D uncertain. V was pared by 0 bases and J by 5 bases, with 10 bases between. CDR1 is WNHNN and CDR2 is SYGVQD in the germline V gene (reference sequence). CDR3 size: 14 residues.

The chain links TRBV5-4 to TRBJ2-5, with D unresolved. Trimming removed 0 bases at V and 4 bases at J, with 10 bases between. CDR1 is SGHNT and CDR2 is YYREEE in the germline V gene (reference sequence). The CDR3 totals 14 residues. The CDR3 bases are TGTGCCAGCAGCTTGGTGGGTCGGGTAGAGACCCAGTACTTC. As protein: CASSLVGRVETQYF.

The CDR3 coding sequence is TGTGCCATCAGTGCTAGCGGGACCTCCTACGAGCAGTACTTC. This gives the protein CAISASGTSYEQYF. The chain uses TRBV10-3 and TRBJ2-7; 9 nucleotides agree with TRBD2. V gave up 4 bases and J gave up 0 bases; unmatched junction bases: 1. The CDR3 contains 14 residues. Germline V lookup: CDR1 ENHRY, CDR2 SYGVKD.

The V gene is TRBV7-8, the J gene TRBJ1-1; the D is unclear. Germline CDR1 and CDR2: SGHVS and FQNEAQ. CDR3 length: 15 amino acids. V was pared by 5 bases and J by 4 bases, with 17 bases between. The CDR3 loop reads CASSLQGGWSTEAFF. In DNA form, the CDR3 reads TGTGCCAGCAGCCTACAAGGTGGTTGGTCCACTGAAGCTTTCTTT.

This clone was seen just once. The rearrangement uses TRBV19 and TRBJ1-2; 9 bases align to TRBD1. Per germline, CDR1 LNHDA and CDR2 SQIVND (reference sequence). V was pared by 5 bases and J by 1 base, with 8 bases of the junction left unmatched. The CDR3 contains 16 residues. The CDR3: CASSPDRDRVNYGYTF. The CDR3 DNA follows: TGTGCCAGTAGTCCGGACCGGGACAGGGTTAACTATGGCTACACCTTC.

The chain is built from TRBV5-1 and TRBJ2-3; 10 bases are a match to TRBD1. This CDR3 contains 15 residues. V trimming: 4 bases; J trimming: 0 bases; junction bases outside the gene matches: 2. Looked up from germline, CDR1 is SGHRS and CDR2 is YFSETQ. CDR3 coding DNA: TGCGCCAGCAGCCTGGGACAGGGGAGCACAGATACGCAGTATTTT. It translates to CASSLGQGSTDTQYF. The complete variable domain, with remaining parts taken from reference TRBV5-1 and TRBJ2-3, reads KAGVTQTPRYLIKTRGQQVTLSCSPISGHRSVSWYQQTPGQGLQFLFEYFSETQRNKGNFPGRFSGRQFSNSRSEMNVSTLELGDSALYLCASSLGQGSTDTQYFGPGTRLTVL.

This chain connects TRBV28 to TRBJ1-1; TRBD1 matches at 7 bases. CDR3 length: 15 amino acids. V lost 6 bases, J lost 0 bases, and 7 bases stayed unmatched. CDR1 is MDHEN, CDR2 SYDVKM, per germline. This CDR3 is CASSSTGAVNTEAFF. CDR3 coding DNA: TGTGCCAGCAGCTCCACAGGGGCTGTGAACACTGAAGCTTTCTTT. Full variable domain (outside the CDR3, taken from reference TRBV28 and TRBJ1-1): DVKVTQSSRYLVKRTGEKVFLECVQDMDHENMFWYRQDPGLGLRLIYFSYDVKMKEKGDIPEGYSVSREKKERFSLILESASTNQTSMYLCASSSTGAVNTEAFFGQGTRLTVV.

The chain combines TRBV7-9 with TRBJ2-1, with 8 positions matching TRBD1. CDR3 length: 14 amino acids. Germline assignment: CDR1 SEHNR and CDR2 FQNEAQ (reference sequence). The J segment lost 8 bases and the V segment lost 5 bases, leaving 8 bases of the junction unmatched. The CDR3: CASSDRGGTDEQFF. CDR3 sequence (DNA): TGTGCCAGCAGCGACAGGGGTGGTACCGATGAGCAGTTCTTC.

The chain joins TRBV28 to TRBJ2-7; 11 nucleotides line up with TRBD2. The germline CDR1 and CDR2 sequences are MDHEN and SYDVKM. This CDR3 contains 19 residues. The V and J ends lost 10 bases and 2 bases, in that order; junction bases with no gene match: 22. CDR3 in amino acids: CATAGGLAETPIKPYEQYF. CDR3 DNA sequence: TGTGCCACAGCTGGGGGACTAGCGGAGACACCTATAAAACCCTACGAGCAGTACTTC. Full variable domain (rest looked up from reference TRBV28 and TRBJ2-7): DVKVTQSSRYLVKRTGEKVFLECVQDMDHENMFWYRQDPGLGLRLIYFSYDVKMKEKGDIPEGYSVSREKKERFSLILESASTNQTSMYLCATAGGLAETPIKPYEQYFGPGTRLTVT.

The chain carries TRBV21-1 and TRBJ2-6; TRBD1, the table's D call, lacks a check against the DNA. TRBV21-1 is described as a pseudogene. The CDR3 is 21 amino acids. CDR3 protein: CASSKNRGLQGSASGANVLTF. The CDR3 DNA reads TGTGCCAGCAGCAAAAACCGGGGATTACAGGGTTCCGCCTCTGGGGCCAACGTCCTGACTTTC.

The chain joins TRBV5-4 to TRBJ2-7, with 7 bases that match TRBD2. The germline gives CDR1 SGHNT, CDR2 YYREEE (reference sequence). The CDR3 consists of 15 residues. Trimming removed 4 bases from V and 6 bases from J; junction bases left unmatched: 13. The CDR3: CASSRKAGEGPEQYF. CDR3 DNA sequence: TGTGCCAGCAGCCGCAAGGCGGGGGAGGGACCCGAGCAGTACTTC. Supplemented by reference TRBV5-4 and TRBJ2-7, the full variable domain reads ETGVTQSPTHLIKTRGQQVTLRCSSQSGHNTVSWYQQALGQGPQFIFQYYREEENGRGNFPPRFSGLQFPNYSSELNVNALELDDSALYLCASSRKAGEGPEQYFGPGTRLTVT.

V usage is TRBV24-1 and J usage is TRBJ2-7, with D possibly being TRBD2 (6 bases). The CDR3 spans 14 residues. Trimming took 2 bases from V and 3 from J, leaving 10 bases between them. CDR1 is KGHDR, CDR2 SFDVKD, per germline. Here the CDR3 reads CATSDSGTVYEQYF. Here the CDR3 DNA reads TGTGCCACCAGTGATTCTGGGACTGTCTACGAGCAGTACTTC.

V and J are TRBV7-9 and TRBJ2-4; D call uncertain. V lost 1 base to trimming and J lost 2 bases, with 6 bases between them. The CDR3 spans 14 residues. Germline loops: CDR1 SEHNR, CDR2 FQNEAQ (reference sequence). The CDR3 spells CASSLGGTKNIQYF. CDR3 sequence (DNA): TGTGCCAGCAGCTTAGGTGGGACCAAAAACATTCAGTACTTC.

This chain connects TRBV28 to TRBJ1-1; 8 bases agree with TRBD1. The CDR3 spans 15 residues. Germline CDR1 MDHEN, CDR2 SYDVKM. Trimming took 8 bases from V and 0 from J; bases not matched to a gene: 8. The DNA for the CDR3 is TGTGCCAGCCAAATGACAGGGGCCATGAACACTGAAGCTTTCTTT. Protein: CASQMTGAMNTEAFF.

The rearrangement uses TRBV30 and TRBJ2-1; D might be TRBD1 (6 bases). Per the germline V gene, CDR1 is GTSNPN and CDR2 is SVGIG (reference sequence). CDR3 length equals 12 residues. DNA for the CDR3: TGTGCGATTGGGGGCGGATACAATGAGCAGTTCTTC. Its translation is CAIGGGYNEQFF.

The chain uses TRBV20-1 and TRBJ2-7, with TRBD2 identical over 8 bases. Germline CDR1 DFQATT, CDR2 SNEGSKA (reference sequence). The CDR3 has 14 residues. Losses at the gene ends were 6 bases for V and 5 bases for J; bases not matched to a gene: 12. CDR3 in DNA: TGCAGTGCCAGTCTCCACGCGGGAGGCCACGAGCAGTACTTC. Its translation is CSASLHAGGHEQYF.

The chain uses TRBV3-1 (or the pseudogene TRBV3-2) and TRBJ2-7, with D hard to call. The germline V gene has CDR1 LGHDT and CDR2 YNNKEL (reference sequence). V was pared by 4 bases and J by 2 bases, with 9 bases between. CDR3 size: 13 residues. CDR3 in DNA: TGTGCCAGCAGCCTCTCGGGCCCCTACGAGCAGTACTTC. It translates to CASSLSGPYEQYF.

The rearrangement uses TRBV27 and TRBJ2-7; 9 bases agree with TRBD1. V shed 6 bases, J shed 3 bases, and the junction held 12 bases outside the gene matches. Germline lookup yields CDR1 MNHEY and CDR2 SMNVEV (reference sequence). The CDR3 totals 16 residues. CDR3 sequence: CASSPGVADRGYEQYF. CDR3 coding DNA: TGTGCCAGCAGCCCGGGGGTCGCGGACAGGGGCTACGAGCAGTACTTC.

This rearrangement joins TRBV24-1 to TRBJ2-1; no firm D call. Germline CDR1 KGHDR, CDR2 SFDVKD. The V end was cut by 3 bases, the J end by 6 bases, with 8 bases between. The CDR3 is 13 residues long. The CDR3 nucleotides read TGTGCCACCAGTGATCCCCCTCCCAATGAGCAGTTCTTC. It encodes CATSDPPPNEQFF.

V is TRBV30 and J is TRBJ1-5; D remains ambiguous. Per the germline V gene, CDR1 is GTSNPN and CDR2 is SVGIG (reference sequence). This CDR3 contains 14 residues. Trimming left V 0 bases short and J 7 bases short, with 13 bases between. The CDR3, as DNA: TGTGCCTGGAGTGTACGCGGCCCCGGACAGCCCCAGCATTTT. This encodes CAWSVRGPGQPQHF.